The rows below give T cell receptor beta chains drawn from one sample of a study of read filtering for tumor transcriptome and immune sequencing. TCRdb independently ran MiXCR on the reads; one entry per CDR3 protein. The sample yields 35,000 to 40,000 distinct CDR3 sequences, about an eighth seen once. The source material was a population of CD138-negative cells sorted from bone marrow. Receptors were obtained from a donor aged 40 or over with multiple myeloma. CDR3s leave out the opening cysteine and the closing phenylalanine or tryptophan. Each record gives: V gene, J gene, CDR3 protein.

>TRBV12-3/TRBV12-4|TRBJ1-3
ASSFQGNTIY
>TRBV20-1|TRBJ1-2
SATRGHSYGYT
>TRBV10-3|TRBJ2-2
ASKDTDTGELF
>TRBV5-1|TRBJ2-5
ASSLRELEETQY
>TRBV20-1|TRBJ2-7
SANAGYEQY
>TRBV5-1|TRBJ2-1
ASSTGDSSYNEQF
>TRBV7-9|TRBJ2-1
ASSSRSYNEQF
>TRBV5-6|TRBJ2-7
ASSASVRAGGFYEQY
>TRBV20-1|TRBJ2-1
SAKGTSGLYNEQF
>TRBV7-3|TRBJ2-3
ASSLAGNTDTQY
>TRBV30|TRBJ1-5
AFVTGSGQPQH
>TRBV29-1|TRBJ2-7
SVEAQGRREQY
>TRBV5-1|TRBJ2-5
ASSSNPGQMETQY
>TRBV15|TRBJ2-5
ATSSSGGETRY
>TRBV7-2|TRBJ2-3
ASSLAGESTDTQY
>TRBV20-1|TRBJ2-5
SAQRQAGGETQY
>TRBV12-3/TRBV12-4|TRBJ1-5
ASSYRGRGGQPQH
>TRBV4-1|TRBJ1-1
ASSQGGHLNTEAF
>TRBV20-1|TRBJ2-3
SARDGRLAGGPTDTQY
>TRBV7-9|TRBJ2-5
ASSSMALSTQY
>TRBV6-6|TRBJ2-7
ASTESGKYEQY
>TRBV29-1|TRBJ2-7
SVEGEGSYEQY
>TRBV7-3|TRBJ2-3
ASSRGLDTDTQY
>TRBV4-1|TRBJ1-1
ASSQDRVTGLRVWTEAF
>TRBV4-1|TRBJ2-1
ASSQEWGRTGGGYNEQF
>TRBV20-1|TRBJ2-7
SARDLSEVRGEQY
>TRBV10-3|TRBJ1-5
ATLGDFGSNQPQH
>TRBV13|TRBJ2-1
ATLPDNSYNEQF
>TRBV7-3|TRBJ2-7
ASSLTRMGEQY
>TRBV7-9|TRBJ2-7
ASSLGTGSDEQY
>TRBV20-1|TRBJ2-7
SARSLAGNPYEQY
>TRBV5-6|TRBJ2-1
ASSNLAGGTYNELF
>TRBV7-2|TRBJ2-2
ASSLGGTANTGELF
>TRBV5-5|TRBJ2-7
ASSLAAGDEQY
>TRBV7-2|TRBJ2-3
ASSPSTSGSTDTQY
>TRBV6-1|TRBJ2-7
ASSYTGQWEQY
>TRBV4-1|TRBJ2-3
ASSQTLAGITDTQY
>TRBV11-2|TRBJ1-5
ASSFGTGGDQPQH
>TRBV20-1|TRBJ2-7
SASSSGLSYEQY
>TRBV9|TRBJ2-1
ASSVEGGLLNEQF
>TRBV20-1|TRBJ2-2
SALREGLTGELF
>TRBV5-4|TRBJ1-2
ASSWPGQGISGYT
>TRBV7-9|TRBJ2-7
ASSRPGQGAYEQY
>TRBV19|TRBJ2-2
ATQDSDTGELF
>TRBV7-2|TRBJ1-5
ASSLTNQPQH
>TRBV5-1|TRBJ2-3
ASSFGGQRTDTQY
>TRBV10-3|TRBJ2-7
VISESWRQVDEQY
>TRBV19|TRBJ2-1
ASSNPGHYNEQF
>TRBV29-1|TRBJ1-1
SVRTGANTEAF
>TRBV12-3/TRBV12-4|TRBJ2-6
ASNPSGANVLT
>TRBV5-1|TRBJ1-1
ASGKGVDTEAF